These T cell receptor beta chains were read from a single sample in a study of human T cells and chemical hapten exposure. A single record per CDR3 protein comes from TCRdb applying MiXCR to the RACE reads. The sample has about 140,000 distinct CDR3 sequences; approximately 12% are singletons. The sample in question was whole blood, obtained in connection with sensitization to the hapten diphenylcyclopropenone (DPC). The receptors here all came from a woman aged 50 to 60 with alopecia areata. Some clones in this sample may be carry-over from other donors' samples. The conserved cysteine and the conserved F or W are not part of the CDR3 here. D genes are given only for firm matches. Clone size is stated in some rows and not others, as once, few, many or a class when expanded.

abundance	v_gene	d_gene	j_gene	CDR3aa
few	TRBV12-3/TRBV12-4	-	TRBJ2-7	ASSLAPFYEQY
-	TRBV2	TRBD2	TRBJ2-1	ASSERGAGAFREQF
many	TRBV12-3/TRBV12-4	-	TRBJ2-6	ASSFRGTGANVLT
few	TRBV29-1	-	TRBJ1-1	SVASGTDEAF
-	TRBV6-1	TRBD2	TRBJ2-1	ASSEEPSGVYNEQF
many	TRBV29-1	-	TRBJ2-7	SVERRARGYEQY
-	TRBV20-1	-	TRBJ1-1	SAYPAGTFIYTEAF
-	TRBV20-1	-	TRBJ2-3	SAAAWGSTDTQY
few	TRBV6-2/TRBV6-3	-	TRBJ2-5	ATGRSQETQY
few	TRBV29-1	-	TRBJ2-3	SVAREGPTDTQY
many	TRBV29-1	-	TRBJ2-3	SVEEGSFGDTQY
few	TRBV20-1	TRBD2	TRBJ2-3	SVQLSGLAGRSTDTQY
many	TRBV6-5	-	TRBJ2-7	ASSPDSQFSYEQY
-	TRBV7-6	TRBD1	TRBJ1-2	ASSLVGSRDREKGVKGYT
many	TRBV7-8	-	TRBJ1-5	ASSLDRASNQPQH
-	TRBV5-1	-	TRBJ1-4	ASARDGSGSTNEKLF
-	TRBV6-5	-	TRBJ2-1	ASWAASYNEQF
few	TRBV11-2	TRBD2	TRBJ2-1	ASSLLTSGSSYNEQF
many	TRBV6-1	-	TRBJ2-3	ASGRTDTQY
-	TRBV20-1	-	TRBJ2-1	SARKTSNEQF
-	TRBV19	TRBD2	TRBJ2-3	ASSWAGGARVDTQY